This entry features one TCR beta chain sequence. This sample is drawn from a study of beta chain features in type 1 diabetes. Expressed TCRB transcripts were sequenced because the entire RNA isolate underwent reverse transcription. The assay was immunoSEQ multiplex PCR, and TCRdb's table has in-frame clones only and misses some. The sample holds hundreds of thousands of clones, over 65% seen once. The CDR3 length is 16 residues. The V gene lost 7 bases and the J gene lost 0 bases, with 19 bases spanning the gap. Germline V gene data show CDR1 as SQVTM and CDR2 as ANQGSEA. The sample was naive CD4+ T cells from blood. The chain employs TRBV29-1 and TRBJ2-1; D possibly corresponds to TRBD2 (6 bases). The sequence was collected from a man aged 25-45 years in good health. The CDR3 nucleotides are TGCAGCGGTCGCGGGGTGCGAGGGACCTCCTACAATGAGCAGTTCTTC. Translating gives CSGRGVRGTSYNEQFF.